This T cell receptor beta chain was observed in a study of blood T cells in healthy people across ages. The ends were cut back, 3 bases at V and 2 bases at J, with 11 bases in the middle. Germline lookup yields CDR1 MDHEN and CDR2 SYDVKM. The CDR3 totals 16 residues. Combining a sample-barcoded 5' primer with a J-beta primer mix, a second PCR ran for roughly 7 to 12 cycles. Each CDR3 protein is one row after TCRdb ran MiXCR on the 5' RACE reads. This table holds around 500,000 distinct CDR3 sequences, about 45% found once. Donors were healthy Caucasian individuals from Russia aged roughly 6 to 90. The amount of total RNA extracted per sample was at least 5.5 micrograms.

The sample consisted of blood. The receptor comes from a man older than 75 in good health. This chain connects TRBV28 to TRBJ2-6, with D hard to call. This chain's CDR3 is CASSFASTPGANVLTF. CDR3 in DNA: TGTGCCAGCAGTTTCGCGTCGACTCCTGGGGCCAACGTCCTGACTTTC.